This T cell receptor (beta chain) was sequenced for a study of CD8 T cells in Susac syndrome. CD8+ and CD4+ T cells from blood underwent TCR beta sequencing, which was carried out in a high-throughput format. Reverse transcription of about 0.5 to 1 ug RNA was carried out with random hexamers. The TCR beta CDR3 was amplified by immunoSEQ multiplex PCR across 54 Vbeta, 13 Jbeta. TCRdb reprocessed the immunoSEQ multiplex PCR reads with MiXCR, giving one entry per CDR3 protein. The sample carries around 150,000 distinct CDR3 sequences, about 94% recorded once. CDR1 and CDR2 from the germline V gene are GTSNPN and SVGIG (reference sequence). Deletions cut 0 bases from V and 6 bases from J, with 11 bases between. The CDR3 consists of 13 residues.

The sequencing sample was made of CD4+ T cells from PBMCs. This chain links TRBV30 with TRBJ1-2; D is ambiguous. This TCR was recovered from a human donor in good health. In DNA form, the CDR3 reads TGTGCCTGGAGTGTACAAGGGTTCCATGGCTACACCTTC. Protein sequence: CAWSVQGFHGYTF.